Given below is one TCR beta chain in context. As yet, its antigen is unknown. The V gene's germline CDR1 is SQVTM and CDR2 ANQGSEA. The CDR3 sequence is 14 residues long. Trimming stripped 7 bases from V and 5 bases from J, with 21 bases between. The data stem from a study of long-term antiretroviral therapy in people with HIV. Study background: Some samples came about a decade before the 2015 immediate-ART recommendation, and these were the earliest. Findings and caveats of the study: Collection of the blood took place between about 2003 and 2018. The ART regimens in use then may have been less effective than current ones. Relative to control repertoires, HIV repertoires exhibited narrower CDR3 length ranges.

Researchers secured at least one pre-ART and at least two post-ART PBMC samples from each donor. This was the immunoSEQ v3.0 assay at survey level. The protocol was immunoSEQ multiplex PCR, while the TCRdb copy is restricted to in-frame clones and leaves out a portion. The repertoire holds roughly 16,000 clones, with approximately 81% as singletons. The sequence was obtained from a woman in her thirties or forties with HIV. The source was unsorted PBMCs, collected 0.5 years after starting antiretroviral therapy. The rearrangement links TRBV29-1 to TRBJ2-7; tentatively, D is TRBD1 or TRBD2 (6 bases each). DNA for the CDR3: TGCAGCGCCCGCTCGGGGGCCAGTCTCGACGAGCAGTACTTC. It specifies CSARSGASLDEQYF.